The following is a TCR beta chain sequence with its context. The sample is drawn from a study of blood T cell repertoires in COVID-19. Sequenced by immunoSEQ multiplex PCR; TCRdb stores in-frame clones only, minus some. In the table there are roughly 160,000 clones, more than 75% of which are singletons. Germline V lookup: CDR1 MNHEY, CDR2 SMNVEV (reference sequence). V was cut by 10 bases and J by 2 bases, with 15 bases left in between. The CDR3 spans 13 residues. The sequencing input was peripheral blood. The sequence derives from a woman older than 75 with COVID-19, enrolled during active disease. The rearrangement joins TRBV27 to TRBJ2-7; perhaps TRBD1 as D (5 bases). CDR3 in DNA: TGTGCCACCTTCCTGGGGCGTACCTACGAGCAGTACTTC. It translates to CATFLGRTYEQYF.